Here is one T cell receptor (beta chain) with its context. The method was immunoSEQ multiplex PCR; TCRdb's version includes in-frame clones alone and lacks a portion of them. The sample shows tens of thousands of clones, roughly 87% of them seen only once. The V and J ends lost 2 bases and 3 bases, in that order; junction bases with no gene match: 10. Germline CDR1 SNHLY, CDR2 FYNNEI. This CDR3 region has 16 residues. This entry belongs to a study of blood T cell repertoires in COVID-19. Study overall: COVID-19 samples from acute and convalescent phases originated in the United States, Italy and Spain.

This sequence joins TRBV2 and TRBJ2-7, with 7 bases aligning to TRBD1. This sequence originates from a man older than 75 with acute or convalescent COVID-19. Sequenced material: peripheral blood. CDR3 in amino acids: CASSEPYSTGNYEQYF. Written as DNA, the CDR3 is TGTGCCAGCAGTGAACCCTACTCGACAGGGAACTACGAGCAGTACTTC.